These 8 T cell receptor beta chains originate from one sample sequenced in a study of tumor-infiltrating lymphocytes in primary liver carcinoma. Extraction also yielded germline DNA, while blood RNA was obtained from unsorted whole blood. From around 0.5 ug total RNA, TCR beta cDNA was generated with a primer in the constant region. What produced the TCR beta libraries was three nested multiplex PCR rounds using slightly modified ARM-PCR. TRBV1-TRBV30 forward and Cbeta reverse primers drove the first two roughly 10-cycle rounds. One entry per CDR3 protein results from TCRdb running MiXCR on the multiplex PCR reads. Of 310,000 or so distinct CDR3 sequences in the sample, 45% to 70% were seen once. The specimen sequenced was peripheral blood. The receptor set was obtained from a woman in her thirties with primary liver carcinoma and hepatitis B virus infection.

V usage is TRBV6-5 and J usage is TRBJ1-2; D is possibly TRBD1 (6 bases). The CDR3 contains 11 residues. Looked up from germline, CDR1 is MNHEY and CDR2 is SVGAGI. V was clipped by 8 bases and J by 6 bases, with 10 bases between them. In nucleotides, the CDR3 is TGTGCCAGCGGGTCAGGGGATGGCTACACCTTC. It encodes CASGSGDGYTF.

This chain uses TRBV11-2 with TRBJ2-1, with D tentatively TRBD1 (6 bases). The CDR3 contains 17 residues. The V gene lost 2 bases and the J gene lost 2 bases, with 16 bases spanning the gap. The germline CDR1 and CDR2 sequences are SGHAT and FQNNGV. The CDR3 DNA reads as TGTGCCAGCAGCTTAAGACGGTGGGACACTACCTACAATGAGCAGTTCTTC. Translating gives CASSLRRWDTTYNEQFF. Full variable domain (remainder filled in from reference TRBV11-2 and TRBJ2-1): EAGVAQSPRYKIIEKRQSVAFWCNPISGHATLYWYQQILGQGPKLLIQFQNNGVVDDSQLPKDRFSAERLKGVDSTLKIQPAKLEDSAVYLCASSLRRWDTTYNEQFFGPGTRLTVL.

V usage is TRBV5-5 and J usage is TRBJ2-1, with 8 bases identical to TRBD2. J lost 6 bases, V lost 3 bases, and 11 bases had no gene match. The CDR3 loop spans 16 amino acids. Germline values: CDR1 SGHKS, CDR2 YYEKEE (reference sequence). This chain's CDR3 is CASSSLGRAFPNEQFF. The CDR3 bases are TGTGCCAGCAGCTCCCTCGGGAGGGCCTTTCCCAATGAGCAGTTCTTC.

Concerning this clonotype itself: A much larger clonotype is one base distant, so this may be a read error. This sequence joins TRBV4-1 and TRBJ2-3, with 8 bases lining up with TRBD1. The V and J ends lost 3 bases and 0 bases, in that order; junction bases with no gene match: 8. This CDR3 is built from 17 residues. Germline V CDR1 and CDR2: MGHRA, YSYEKL. The DNA for the CDR3 is TGCGCCAGCAGCCATGTTACAGGGGGTTCTAGCACAGATACGCAGTATTTT. This sequence encodes CASSHVTGGSSTDTQYF.

This clonotype was seen just once. A much larger clone lies a single base off, so this may be a read error. This chain links TRBV6-2 or TRBV6-3 with TRBJ2-1; D perhaps matches TRBD2 (6 bases). The V gene's germline CDR1 is MNHEY and CDR2 SVGEGT. V was clipped by 8 bases and J by 2 bases, with 13 bases between them. The CDR3 has 14 residues. The CDR3 region has the DNA TGTGCCAGCGGTTCCTCGGGAGCCTACAATGAGCAGTTCTTC. It codes for CASGSSGAYNEQFF.

The rearrangement uses TRBV7-9 and TRBJ2-1; TRBD1 matches at 7 bases. Germline V gene lookup returns CDR1 SEHNR and CDR2 FQNEAQ (reference sequence). This CDR3 region has 15 residues. J lost 7 bases, V lost 0 bases, and 6 bases had no gene match. CDR3: CASSLAVGQANEQFF. CDR3 coding DNA: TGTGCCAGCAGCTTAGCGGTAGGACAGGCTAATGAGCAGTTCTTC.

V and J are TRBV15 and TRBJ2-4, with 7 bases matching TRBD2. The CDR3 has 13 amino acids. J gave up 8 bases and V 5 bases, and 6 bases lay outside the gene matches. Germline V gene sequence: CDR1 LNHNV, CDR2 YYDKDF (reference sequence). CDR3 amino acids: CATSRGRGDIQYF. The CDR3 DNA follows: TGTGCCACCAGCCGAGGACGGGGGGACATTCAGTACTTC.

A word on this clonotype: Possible read error: a much larger clone is one base away. V gene TRBV29-1 combines with J gene TRBJ1-1; D is possibly TRBD1 (5 bases). CDR3 length equals 13 residues. Trimming took off 2 bases at V and 0 bases at J, with 7 bases between the two ends. Germline CDR1 and CDR2: SQVTM and ANQGSEA. The CDR3 sequence: CSVEQGVNTEAFF. CDR3 nucleotide sequence: TGCAGCGTTGAACAGGGAGTGAACACTGAAGCTTTCTTT.